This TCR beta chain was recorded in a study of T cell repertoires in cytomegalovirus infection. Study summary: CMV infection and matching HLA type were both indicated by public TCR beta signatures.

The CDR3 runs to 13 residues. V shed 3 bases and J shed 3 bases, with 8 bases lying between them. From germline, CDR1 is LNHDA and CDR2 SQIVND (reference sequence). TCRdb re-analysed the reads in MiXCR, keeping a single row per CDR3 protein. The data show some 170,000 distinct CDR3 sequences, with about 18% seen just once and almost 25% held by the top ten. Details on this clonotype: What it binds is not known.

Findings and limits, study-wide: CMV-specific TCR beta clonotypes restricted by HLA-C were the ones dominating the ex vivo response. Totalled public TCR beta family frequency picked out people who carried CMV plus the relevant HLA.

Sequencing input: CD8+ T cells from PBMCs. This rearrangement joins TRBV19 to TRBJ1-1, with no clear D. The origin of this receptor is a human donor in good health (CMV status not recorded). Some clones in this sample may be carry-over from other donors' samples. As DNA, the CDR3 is TGTGCCAGTAGTATTGGCAGTGACACTGAAGCTTTCTTT. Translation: CASSIGSDTEAFF.